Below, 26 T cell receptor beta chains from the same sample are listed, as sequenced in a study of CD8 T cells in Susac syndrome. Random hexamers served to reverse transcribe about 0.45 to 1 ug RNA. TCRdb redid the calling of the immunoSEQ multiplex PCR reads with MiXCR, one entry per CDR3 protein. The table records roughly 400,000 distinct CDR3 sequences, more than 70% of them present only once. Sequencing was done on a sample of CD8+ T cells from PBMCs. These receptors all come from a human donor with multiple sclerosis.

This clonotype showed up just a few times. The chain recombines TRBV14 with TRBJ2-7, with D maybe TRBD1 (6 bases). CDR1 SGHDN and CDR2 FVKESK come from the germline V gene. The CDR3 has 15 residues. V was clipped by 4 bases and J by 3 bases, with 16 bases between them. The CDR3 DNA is TGTGCCAGCAGCCCGCGACAGGTGACAGACTACGAGCAGTACTTC. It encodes CASSPRQVTDYEQYF. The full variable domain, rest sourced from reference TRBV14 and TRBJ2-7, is EAGVTQFPSHSVIEKGQTVTLRCDPISGHDNLYWYRRVMGKEIKFLLHFVKESKQDESGMPNNRFLAERTGGTYSTLKVQPAELEDSGVYFCASSPRQVTDYEQYFGPGTRLTVT.

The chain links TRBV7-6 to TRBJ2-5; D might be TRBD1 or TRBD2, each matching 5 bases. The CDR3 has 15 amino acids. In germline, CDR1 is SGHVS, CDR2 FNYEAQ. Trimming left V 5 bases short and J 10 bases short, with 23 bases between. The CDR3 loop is CASSEGGGMLLNQYF. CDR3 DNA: TGTGCCAGCAGCGAGGGTGGGGGTATGCTGCTAAACCAGTACTTC.

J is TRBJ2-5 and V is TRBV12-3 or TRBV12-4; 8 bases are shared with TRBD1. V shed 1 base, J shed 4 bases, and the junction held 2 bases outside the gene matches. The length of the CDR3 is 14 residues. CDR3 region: CASSLGTGRETQYF. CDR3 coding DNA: TGTGCCAGCAGTTTAGGGACAGGGAGAGAGACCCAGTACTTC.

This chain's CDR3 is CASSPTAGGILNTEAFF. The DNA of the CDR3 is TGTGCCAGCAGCCCGACAGCAGGGGGAATTCTAAACACTGAAGCTTTCTTT. V and J are TRBV5-6 and TRBJ1-1; 7 bases are shared with TRBD1. This CDR3 comprises 17 residues. Germline-derived CDR1 and CDR2 are SGHDT and YYEEEE. The V gene end was trimmed by 4 bases and the J gene end by 2 bases; junction bases not matched to a gene: 14.

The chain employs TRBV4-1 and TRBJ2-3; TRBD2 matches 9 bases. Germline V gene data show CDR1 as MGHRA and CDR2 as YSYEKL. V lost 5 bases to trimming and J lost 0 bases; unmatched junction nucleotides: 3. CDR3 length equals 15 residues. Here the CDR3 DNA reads TGCGCCAGCAGCGACGGACTAGCGAGCACAGATACGCAGTATTTT. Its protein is CASSDGLASTDTQYF.

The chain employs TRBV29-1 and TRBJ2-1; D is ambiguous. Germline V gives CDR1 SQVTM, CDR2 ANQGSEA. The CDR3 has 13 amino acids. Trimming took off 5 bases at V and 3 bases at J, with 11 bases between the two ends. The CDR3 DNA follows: TGCAGCGTTTACTGGACCAGCTACAATGAGCAGTTCTTC. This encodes CSVYWTSYNEQFF.

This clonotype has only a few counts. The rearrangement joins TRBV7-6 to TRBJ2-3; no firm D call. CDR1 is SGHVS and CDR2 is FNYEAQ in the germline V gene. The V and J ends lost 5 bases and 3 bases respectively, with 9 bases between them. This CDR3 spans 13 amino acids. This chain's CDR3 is CASSLWTTDTQYF. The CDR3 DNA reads TGTGCCAGCAGCCTCTGGACGACAGATACGCAGTATTTT.

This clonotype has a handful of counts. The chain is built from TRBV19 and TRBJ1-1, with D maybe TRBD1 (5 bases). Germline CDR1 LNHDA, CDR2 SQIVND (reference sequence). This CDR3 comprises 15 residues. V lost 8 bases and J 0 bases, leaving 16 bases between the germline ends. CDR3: CASSWGEGMNTEAFF. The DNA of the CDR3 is TGTGCCAGTTCCTGGGGGGAGGGGATGAACACTGAAGCTTTCTTT.

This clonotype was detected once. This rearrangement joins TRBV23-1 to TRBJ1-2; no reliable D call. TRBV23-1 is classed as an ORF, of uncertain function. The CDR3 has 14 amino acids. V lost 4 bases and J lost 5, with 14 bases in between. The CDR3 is CASSRADHYYGYTF. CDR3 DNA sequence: TGCGCCAGCAGTCGGGCAGATCATTATTATGGCTACACCTTC.

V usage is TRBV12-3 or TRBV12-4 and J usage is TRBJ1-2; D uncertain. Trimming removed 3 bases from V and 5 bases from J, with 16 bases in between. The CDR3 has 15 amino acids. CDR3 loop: CASSLPSGSAYGYTF. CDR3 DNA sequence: TGTGCCAGCAGTTTGCCGTCGGGTTCAGCGTATGGCTACACCTTC.

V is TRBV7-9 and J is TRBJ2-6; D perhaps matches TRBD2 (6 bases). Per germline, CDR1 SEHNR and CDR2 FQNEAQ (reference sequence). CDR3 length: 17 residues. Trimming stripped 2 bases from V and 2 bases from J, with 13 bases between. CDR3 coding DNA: TGTGCCAGCAGCTTAACGGGGGTGGATGCTGGGGCCAACGTCCTGACTTTC. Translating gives CASSLTGVDAGANVLTF.

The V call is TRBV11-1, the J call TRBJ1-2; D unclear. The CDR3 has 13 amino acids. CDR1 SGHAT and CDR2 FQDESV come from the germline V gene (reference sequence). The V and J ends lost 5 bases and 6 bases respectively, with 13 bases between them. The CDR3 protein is CASSEGEEDGYTF. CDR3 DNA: TGTGCCAGCAGCGAGGGAGAGGAGGATGGCTACACCTTC.

CDR3 nucleotide sequence: TGTGCCTGGACTCACGCAAACAGCTACTCTAACTATGGCTACACCTTC. Translated, it gives CAWTHANSYSNYGYTF. This rearrangement joins TRBV30 to TRBJ1-2; D unclear. V was cut by 4 bases and J by 0 bases, with 18 bases left in between. Germline lookup yields CDR1 GTSNPN and CDR2 SVGIG (reference sequence). The CDR3 is 16 amino acids.

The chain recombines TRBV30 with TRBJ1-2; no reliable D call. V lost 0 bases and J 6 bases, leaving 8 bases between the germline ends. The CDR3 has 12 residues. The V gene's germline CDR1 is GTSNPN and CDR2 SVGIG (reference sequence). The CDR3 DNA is TGTGCCTGGAGTGTAATGGGAGATGGCTACACCTTC. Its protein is CAWSVMGDGYTF.

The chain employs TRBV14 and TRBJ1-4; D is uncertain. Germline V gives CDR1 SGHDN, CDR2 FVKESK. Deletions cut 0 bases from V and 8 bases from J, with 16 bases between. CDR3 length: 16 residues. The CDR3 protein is CASSQDSEDLYEKLFF. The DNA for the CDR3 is TGTGCCAGCAGCCAAGATTCCGAGGATTTATACGAAAAACTGTTTTTT.

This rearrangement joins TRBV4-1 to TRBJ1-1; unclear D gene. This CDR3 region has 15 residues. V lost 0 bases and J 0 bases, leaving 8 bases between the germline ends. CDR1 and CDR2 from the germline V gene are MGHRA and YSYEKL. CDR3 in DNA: TGCGCCAGCAGCCAAGATCGTCCGGTGAACACTGAAGCTTTCTTT. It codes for CASSQDRPVNTEAFF.

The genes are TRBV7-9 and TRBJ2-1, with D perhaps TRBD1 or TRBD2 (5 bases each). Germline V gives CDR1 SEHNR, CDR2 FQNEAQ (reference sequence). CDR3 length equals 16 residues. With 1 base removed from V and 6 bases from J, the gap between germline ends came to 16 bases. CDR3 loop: CASSLGLGANFNEQFF. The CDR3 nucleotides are TGTGCCAGCAGCTTAGGACTCGGGGCGAATTTCAATGAGCAGTTCTTC.

The CDR3: CASSLAGGVQSYEQYF. The DNA of the CDR3 is TGTGCCAGCAGCTTGGCTGGGGGGGTACAAAGCTACGAGCAGTACTTC. This sequence joins TRBV5-4 and TRBJ2-7, with 7 bases fitting TRBD2. The CDR3 covers 16 residues. With 0 bases clipped from V and 3 bases from J, the junction kept 9 bases outside the gene matches. The germline V gene encodes CDR1 SGHNT and CDR2 YYREEE (reference sequence). The full variable domain, its missing parts supplied by reference TRBV5-4 and TRBJ2-7, is ETGVTQSPTHLIKTRGQQVTLRCSSQSGHNTVSWYQQALGQGPQFIFQYYREEENGRGNFPPRFSGLQFPNYSSELNVNALELDDSALYLCASSLAGGVQSYEQYFGPGTRLTVT.

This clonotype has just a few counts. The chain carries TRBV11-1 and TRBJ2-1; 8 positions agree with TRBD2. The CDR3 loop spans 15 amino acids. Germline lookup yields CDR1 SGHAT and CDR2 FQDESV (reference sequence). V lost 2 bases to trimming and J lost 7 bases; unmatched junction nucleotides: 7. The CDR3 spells CASSLLPGGRNEQFF. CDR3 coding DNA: TGTGCCAGCAGCTTACTTCCGGGAGGGCGGAATGAGCAGTTCTTC.

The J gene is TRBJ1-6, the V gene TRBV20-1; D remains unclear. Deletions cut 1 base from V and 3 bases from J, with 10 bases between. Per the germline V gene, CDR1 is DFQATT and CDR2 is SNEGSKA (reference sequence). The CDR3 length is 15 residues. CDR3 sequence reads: CSARAQPSYNSPLHF. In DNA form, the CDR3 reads TGCAGTGCTAGAGCCCAGCCGAGCTATAATTCACCCCTCCACTTT.

The CDR3 is CASSYSSRDRGNTEAFF. CDR3 nucleotides: TGTGCCAGCAGTTACTCTTCCCGGGACAGGGGTAACACTGAAGCTTTCTTT. The V call is TRBV6-5, the J call TRBJ1-1, with TRBD1 matching 10 bases. V gave up 0 bases and J gave up 2 bases; unmatched junction bases: 6. This CDR3 is built from 17 residues. Germline V gives CDR1 MNHEY, CDR2 SVGAGI.

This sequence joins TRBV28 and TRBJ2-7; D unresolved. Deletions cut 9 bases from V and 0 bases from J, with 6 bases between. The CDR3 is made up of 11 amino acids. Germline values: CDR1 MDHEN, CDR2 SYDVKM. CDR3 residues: CASESSYEQYF. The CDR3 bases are TGTGCCAGTGAAAGCTCCTACGAGCAGTACTTC.

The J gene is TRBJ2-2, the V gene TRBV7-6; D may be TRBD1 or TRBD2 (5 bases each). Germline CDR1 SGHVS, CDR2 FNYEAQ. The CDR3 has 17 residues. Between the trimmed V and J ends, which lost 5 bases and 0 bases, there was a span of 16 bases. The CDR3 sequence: CASSTTTGTPNTGELFF. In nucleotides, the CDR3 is TGTGCCAGCAGCACCACTACGGGGACCCCGAACACCGGGGAGCTGTTTTTT.

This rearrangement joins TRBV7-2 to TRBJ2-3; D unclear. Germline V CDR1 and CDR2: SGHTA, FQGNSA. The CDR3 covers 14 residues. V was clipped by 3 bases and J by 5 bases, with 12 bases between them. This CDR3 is CASSFYLPQDTQYF. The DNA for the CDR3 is TGTGCCAGCAGCTTTTACTTGCCCCAAGATACGCAGTATTTT.

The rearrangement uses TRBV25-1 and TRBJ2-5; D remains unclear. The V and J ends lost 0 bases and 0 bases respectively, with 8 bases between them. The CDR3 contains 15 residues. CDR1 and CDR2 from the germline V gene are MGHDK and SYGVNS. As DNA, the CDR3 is TGTGCCAGCAGTGAATATAGGAGTAACCAAGAGACCCAGTACTTC. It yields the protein CASSEYRSNQETQYF. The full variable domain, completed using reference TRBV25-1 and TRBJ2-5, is EADIYQTPRYLVIGTGKKITLECSQTMGHDKMYWYQQDPGMELHLIHYSYGVNSTEKGDLSSESTVSRIRTEHFPLTLESARPSHTSQYLCASSEYRSNQETQYFGPGTRLLVL.

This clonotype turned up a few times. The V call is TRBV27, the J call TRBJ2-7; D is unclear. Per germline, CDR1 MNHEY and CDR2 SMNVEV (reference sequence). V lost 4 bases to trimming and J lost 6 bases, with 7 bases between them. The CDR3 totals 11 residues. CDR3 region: CASSSPGEQYF. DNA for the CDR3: TGTGCCAGCAGTTCTCCTGGCGAGCAGTACTTC.